The 14 T cell receptor beta chains in this list originate from one sample, sequenced in a study of control samples from healthy donors and cancer patients. The assay was immunoSEQ multiplex PCR, and TCRdb's table has in-frame clones only and misses some. Of about 130,000 clones listed, around nine tenths are singletons. The sequenced sample was blood. The receptors were sampled from a man younger than 35 in good health.

The V and J genes are TRBV5-6 and TRBJ2-7; perhaps D is TRBD1 or TRBD2 (5 bases each). Germline-derived CDR1 and CDR2 are SGHDT and YYEEEE. Trimming pared 0 bases from V and 3 bases from J, leaving 22 bases between. There are 18 residues in the CDR3. This CDR3 reads CASSLGDPWVPTGYEQYF. CDR3 coding DNA: TGTGCCAGCAGCTTGGGGGACCCCTGGGTCCCAACCGGCTACGAGCAGTACTTC. The full variable domain, with the rest looked up from reference TRBV5-6 and TRBJ2-7, is DAGVTQSPTHLIKTRGQQVTLRCSPKSGHDTVSWYQQALGQGPQFIFQYYEEEERQRGNFPDRFSGHQFPNYSSELNVNALLLGDSALYLCASSLGDPWVPTGYEQYFGPGTRLTVT.

The chain joins TRBV20-1 to TRBJ1-3; possible D gene TRBD1, 5 bases. Germline loops: CDR1 DFQATT, CDR2 SNEGSKA (reference sequence). Trimming took off 3 bases at V and 0 bases at J, with 12 bases between the two ends. This CDR3 has 15 amino acids. CDR3 coding DNA: TGCAGTGCTAGTCTGGGACTGGCCTCTGGAAACACCATATATTTT. Translating gives CSASLGLASGNTIYF.

This clone is a singleton in its sample. This rearrangement joins TRBV7-6 to TRBJ2-3; 10 bases fit TRBD2. There are 16 residues in the CDR3. CDR1 SGHVS and CDR2 FNYEAQ come from the germline V gene. Unmatched junction bases numbered 9, after V lost 5 bases and J lost 4 bases. The DNA of the CDR3 is TGTGCCAGCAGCCAGACAAGCGGGGGGGCCGCAGATACGCAGTATTTT. Translating gives CASSQTSGGAADTQYF.

The genes are TRBV18 and TRBJ1-2; D is undetermined. Per the germline V gene, CDR1 is KGHSH and CDR2 is LQKENI. The CDR3 covers 12 residues. V was clipped by 3 bases and J by 0 bases, with 2 bases between them. CDR3 bases: TGTGCCAGCTCACCTACTAACTATGGCTACACCTTC. Its translation is CASSPTNYGYTF. Variable domain in full (rest from reference TRBV18 and TRBJ1-2): NAGVMQNPRHLVRRRGQEARLRCSPMKGHSHVYWYRQLPEEGLKFMVYLQKENIIDESGMPKERFSAEFPKEGPSILRIQQVVRGDSAAYFCASSPTNYGYTFGSGTRLTVV.

The chain employs TRBV9 and TRBJ1-3; 12 bases match TRBD1. Germline loops: CDR1 SGDLS, CDR2 YYNGEE. The CDR3 loop spans 17 amino acids. The J segment lost 2 bases and the V segment lost 4 bases, leaving 7 bases of the junction unmatched. The CDR3 region is CASSRPGTGGPGNTIYF. CDR3 bases: TGTGCCAGCAGCCGCCCCGGGACAGGGGGCCCTGGAAACACCATATATTTT.

This chain uses TRBV28 with TRBJ1-4; the D gene is possibly TRBD1 (5 bases). Trimming cost V 2 bases and J 5 bases, with 15 bases left between them. This CDR3 region has 16 residues. CDR1 is MDHEN, CDR2 SYDVKM, per germline. Written as DNA, the CDR3 is TGTGCCAGCAGTTTAGCGTCCGGGTCAGGGAATGAAAAACTGTTTTTT. This encodes CASSLASGSGNEKLFF.

The V gene is TRBV5-1, the J gene TRBJ2-7; 12 positions match TRBD2. Germline V gene data show CDR1 as SGHRS and CDR2 as YFSETQ. V trimming: 4 bases; J trimming: 5 bases; junction bases outside the gene matches: 10. CDR3 size: 16 residues. The DNA for the CDR3 is TGCGCCAGCAGCCTCCTAGCGGGGGGGCCGTCGGACGAGCAGTACTTC. The encoded protein is CASSLLAGGPSDEQYF.

The CDR3 protein is CASSQPLSKGNTIYF. The CDR3 DNA is TGCGCCAGCAGCCAACCGCTCTCAAAGGGAAACACCATATATTTT. This chain links TRBV4-1 with TRBJ1-3; no reliable D call. The length of the CDR3 is 15 residues. Germline CDR1 and CDR2: MGHRA and YSYEKL. V shed 2 bases and J shed 4 bases, with 12 bases lying between them.

The chain joins TRBV30 to TRBJ2-3; 10 nucleotides align to TRBD1. CDR3 length: 13 amino acids. In germline, CDR1 is GTSNPN, CDR2 SVGIG (reference sequence). V shed 6 bases and J 6 bases; nucleotides not matched to a gene: 6. The CDR3 here is CACKTGGIDTQYF. As DNA, the CDR3 is TGTGCCTGTAAGACAGGGGGCATCGATACGCAGTATTTT.

This chain joins TRBV27 and TRBJ2-6; D is tentatively TRBD1 or TRBD2 (5 bases each). Trimming took 8 bases from V and 3 from J, leaving 20 bases between them. The CDR3 extends over 17 amino acids. Per germline, CDR1 MNHEY and CDR2 SMNVEV (reference sequence). CDR3 loop: CASGAATGRGGANVLTF. The CDR3 coding sequence is TGTGCCAGCGGGGCCGCGACGGGCCGGGGTGGGGCCAACGTCCTGACTTTC.

The chain is built from TRBV28 and TRBJ1-2, with D possibly being TRBD1 (5 bases). Trimming cost V 4 bases and J 6 bases, with 12 bases left between them. Looked up from germline, CDR1 is MDHEN and CDR2 is SYDVKM. The CDR3 extends over 13 amino acids. The CDR3 DNA follows: TGTGCCAGCAGTTCCCGGGACGCACATGGCTACACCTTC. Translating gives CASSSRDAHGYTF.

J is TRBJ2-7 and V is TRBV5-6; a possible D gene is TRBD1 (6 bases). The V gene's germline CDR1 is SGHDT and CDR2 YYEEEE. The CDR3 length is 15 residues. V lost 4 bases to trimming and J lost 6 bases, with 20 bases between them. For the CDR3, the DNA is TGTGCCAGCAGCCCTCGTGGCAGGGGCCTTGTCGAGCAGTACTTC. It yields the protein CASSPRGRGLVEQYF.

V is TRBV6-6 and J is TRBJ2-7; either TRBD1 or TRBD2 may supply D (6 bases each). The length of the CDR3 is 14 residues. Trimming removed 10 bases at V and 2 bases at J, with 18 bases between. The V gene's germline CDR1 is MNHNY and CDR2 SVGAGI (reference sequence). The CDR3 nucleotides read TGTGCCAAGATGCTACAGGGAGGAGCCTACGAGCAGTACTTC. It translates to CAKMLQGGAYEQYF.

The V call is TRBV9, the J call TRBJ1-1, with D perhaps TRBD1 (5 bases). Per the germline V gene, CDR1 is SGDLS and CDR2 is YYNGEE. The CDR3 consists of 15 residues. V shed 2 bases and J shed 1 base, with 12 bases lying between them. CDR3 region: CASSVRGDGNTEAFF. The DNA for the CDR3 is TGTGCCAGCAGCGTTCGGGGGGATGGGAACACTGAAGCTTTCTTT.